Following are 14 T cell receptor beta chains from one sample sequenced in a study of T cells in Graves' hyperthyroidism and ophthalmopathy. Amplification targeted TCR beta CDR3 regions from RNA transcripts. With the HTBI primer set, the TCR CDR3 went through a first round of RT-PCR. MiXCR, applied by TCRdb to the multiplex PCR reads, yields one record per CDR3 protein. This table holds 330,000 or so distinct CDR3 sequences, roughly 20% found once. The source material was blood. The receptor set was obtained from a woman between 40 and 55 years old with Graves' ophthalmopathy.

This clonotype has at least ten counts. The rearrangement joins TRBV5-6 to TRBJ1-1; no firm D call. This CDR3 comprises 14 residues. V was cut by 2 bases and J by 3 bases, with 11 bases left in between. Germline V gene sequence: CDR1 SGHDT, CDR2 YYEEEE. The CDR3 DNA follows: TGTGCCAGCAGCTTATCGGCGAGCTACACTGAAGCTTTCTTT. Its protein product is CASSLSASYTEAFF.

This clonotype was detected many times. The chain couples TRBV7-9 to TRBJ1-3; possibly TRBD1 for D (5 bases). CDR1 and CDR2 (germline): SEHNR, FQNEAQ (reference sequence). The CDR3 extends over 15 amino acids. Trimming took off 5 bases at V and 0 bases at J, with 11 bases between the two ends. The CDR3 region has the DNA TGTGCCAGCAGCCCGGAGGGGTACTCTGGAAACACCATATATTTT. This codes for CASSPEGYSGNTIYF.

Many counts were recorded for this clonotype. V and J are TRBV20-1 and TRBJ2-7; TRBD2 is a possible D gene (6 bases). Trimming removed 4 bases at V and 0 bases at J, with 13 bases between. The CDR3 is made up of 14 amino acids. Germline CDR1 reads DFQATT; CDR2 reads SNEGSKA (reference sequence). CDR3: CSAKGRSSSYEQYF. The CDR3 DNA reads TGCAGTGCTAAGGGGAGGTCCAGCTCCTACGAGCAGTACTTC.

This clonotype was counted between two and nine times. An end of the junction differs from the germline gene, which may be a read error. J is TRBJ2-7 and V is TRBV20-1; 7 bases are a match to TRBD2. The V gene's germline CDR1 is DFQATT and CDR2 SNEGSKA (reference sequence). CDR3 length equals 14 residues. The CDR3, as DNA: TGCAGTGCTGGGACTATCCCCTTCTCCTACGAGCAGTCCTTC. This gives the protein CSAGTIPFSYEQSF.

The table lists this clonotype with many counts. The chain uses TRBV30 and TRBJ2-7, with D unclear. The germline V gene has CDR1 GTSNPN and CDR2 SVGIG (reference sequence). CDR3 size: 11 residues. V lost 3 bases and J lost 7, with 10 bases in between. CDR3 nucleotide sequence: TGTGCCTGGAGCGCCTGGCGGGAGCAGTACTTC. Translating gives CAWSAWREQYF.

This clonotype was picked up many times. V and J are TRBV30 and TRBJ1-1; no definite D call. Germline CDR1 and CDR2: GTSNPN and SVGIG (reference sequence). Trimming pared 0 bases from V and 3 bases from J, leaving 14 bases between. The CDR3 consists of 15 residues. The CDR3 protein is CAWSVRVDEYTEAFF. The DNA for the CDR3 is TGTGCCTGGAGTGTACGGGTCGATGAATACACTGAAGCTTTCTTT. The full variable domain, in which reference TRBV30 and TRBJ1-1 provide the parts outside the CDR3, is SQTIHQWPATLVQPVGSPLSLECTVEGTSNPNLYWYRQAAGRGLQLLFYSVGIGQISSEVPQNLSASRPQDRQFILSSKKLLLSDSGFYLCAWSVRVDEYTEAFFGQGTRLTVV.

The chain recombines TRBV6-2 or TRBV6-3 with TRBJ2-7, with 9 bases lining up with TRBD1. Losses at the gene ends were 5 bases for V and 6 bases for J; bases not matched to a gene: 8. Germline CDR1 and CDR2: MNHEY and SVGEGT. There are 14 residues in the CDR3. The DNA of the CDR3 is TGTGCCAGCAGTCCTCCCGGGACAGGGACCGAGCAGTACTTC. Translation: CASSPPGTGTEQYF.

This clonotype came up many times. This rearrangement joins TRBV28 to TRBJ1-2; TRBD1 matches at 8 bases. Per the germline V gene, CDR1 is MDHEN and CDR2 is SYDVKM. This CDR3 is built from 16 residues. J was trimmed by 2 bases and V by 6 bases; bases with no gene match: 11. CDR3: CASSHPMYRGNYGYTF. As DNA, the CDR3 is TGTGCCAGCAGCCATCCGATGTACAGGGGGAACTATGGCTACACCTTC.

This clonotype was seen repeatedly, ten times or more. The chain recombines TRBV6-5 with TRBJ1-1, with 8 nucleotides matching TRBD1. The V segment lost 6 bases and the J segment 3 bases; nucleotides outside the gene matches: 3. Germline assignment: CDR1 MNHEY and CDR2 SVGAGI. CDR3 length: 13 amino acids. The CDR3 is CASSYRGDTEAFF. The DNA for the CDR3 is TGTGCCAGCAGCTACAGGGGGGACACTGAAGCTTTCTTT.

V is TRBV7-8 and J is TRBJ1-6; 7 bases fit TRBD1. Unmatched junction bases numbered 16, after V lost 5 bases and J lost 9 bases. From germline, CDR1 is SGHVS and CDR2 FQNEAQ. The CDR3 totals 17 residues. The CDR3 region is CASSLHPTGARSSPLHF. CDR3 sequence (DNA): TGTGCCAGCAGCCTCCACCCAACAGGGGCTAGGAGTTCACCCCTCCACTTT.

This clonotype was detected ten times or more. The chain joins TRBV19 to TRBJ1-1; D not certain. Trimming removed 6 bases from V and 0 bases from J, with 14 bases in between. The CDR3 runs to 15 residues. The germline gives CDR1 LNHDA, CDR2 SQIVND (reference sequence). CDR3 amino acids: CASRRVRELNTEAFF. CDR3 DNA: TGTGCCAGTAGGAGGGTCAGAGAACTGAACACTGAAGCTTTCTTT.

This clonotype showed up many times. This chain joins TRBV6-2 or TRBV6-3 and TRBJ2-5; the match to TRBD2 covers 11 bases. The CDR3 extends over 18 amino acids. The V gene end was trimmed by 2 bases and the J gene end by 1 base; junction bases not matched to a gene: 9. Germline values: CDR1 MNHEY, CDR2 SVGEGT. The CDR3 DNA sequence: TGTGCCAGCAGTTACGGATCTAGCGGGAGGTTTTTCCAAGAGACCCAGTACTTC. Translated, it gives CASSYGSSGRFFQETQYF.

Ten or more counts support this clonotype. The chain links TRBV12-3 or TRBV12-4 to TRBJ1-2; D possibly corresponds to TRBD1 (5 bases). The CDR3 sequence is 15 residues long. Trimming stripped 5 bases from V and 6 bases from J, with 19 bases between. The CDR3 nucleotides are TGTGCCAGCAGTCCCACCCTCGACAGTCCGAATGGCTACACCTTC. Its translation is CASSPTLDSPNGYTF.

This clonotype showed up many times. The chain has TRBV2 and TRBJ2-7, with TRBD2 matching 7 bases. Germline V gene lookup returns CDR1 SNHLY and CDR2 FYNNEI. V lost 6 bases to trimming and J lost 4 bases; unmatched junction nucleotides: 6. The CDR3 is 13 amino acids. CDR3 nucleotide sequence: TGTGCCAGCAGGGAGCGGGAAAGGTACGAGCAGTACTTC. It yields the protein CASRERERYEQYF. Complete variable domain (other parts from reference TRBV2 and TRBJ2-7): EPEVTQTPSHQVTQMGQEVILRCVPISNHLYFYWYRQILGQKVEFLVSFYNNEISEKSEIFDDQFSVERPDGSNFTLKIRSTKLEDSAMYFCASRERERYEQYFGPGTRLTVT.